The clone carrying this T cell receptor beta chain was detected only a few times. TCRdb re-analysed the RT-PCR reads in MiXCR, keeping a single row per CDR3 protein. The repertoire holds 700,000 to 800,000 distinct CDR3 sequences, with less than 20% as singletons. The CDR3 has 16 residues. The ends lost 5 bases at V and 5 bases at J; junction bases unmatched: 9. CDR1 is MNHNS, CDR2 SASEGT, per germline. The sample is drawn from a study of response to subunit inactivated influenza vaccine. This TCR was sampled from a man aged 45 to 65 who received an inactivated influenza vaccine. Sequencing used PBMCs from blood, obtained more than 4 days after vaccination. The chain is built from TRBV6-1 and TRBJ2-5; 12 bases align to TRBD2. The CDR3, as DNA: TGTGCCAGCAGTCGCCGACTAGCGGGAGTCAAGGAGACCCAGTACTTC. It is translated as CASSRRLAGVKETQYF.